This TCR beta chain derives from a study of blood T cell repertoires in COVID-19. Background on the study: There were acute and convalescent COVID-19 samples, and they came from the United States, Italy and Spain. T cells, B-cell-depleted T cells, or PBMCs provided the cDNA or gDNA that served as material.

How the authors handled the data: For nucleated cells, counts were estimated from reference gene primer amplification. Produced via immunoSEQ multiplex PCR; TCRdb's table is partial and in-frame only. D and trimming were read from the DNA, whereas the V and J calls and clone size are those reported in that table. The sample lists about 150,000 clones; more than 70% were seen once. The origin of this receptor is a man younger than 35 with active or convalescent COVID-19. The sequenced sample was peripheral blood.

The CDR3 here is CASSTPDSSYNEQFF. CDR3 nucleotides: TGTGCCAGTAGTACCCCGGACAGTAGTTACAATGAGCAGTTCTTC. This chain joins TRBV19 and TRBJ2-1, with a possible D match to TRBD1 (6 bases). The CDR3 is 15 amino acids. CDR1 and CDR2 from the germline V gene are LNHDA and SQIVND (reference sequence). Deletions cut 4 bases from V and 4 bases from J, with 14 bases between. Looking up the rest from reference TRBV19 and TRBJ2-1 gives the full variable domain: DGGITQSPKYLFRKEGQNVTLSCEQNLNHDAMYWYRQDPGQGLRLIYYSQIVNDFQKGDIAEGYSVSREKKESFPLTVTSAQKNPTAFYLCASSTPDSSYNEQFFGPGTRLTVL.